These T cell receptor beta chains were read from a single sample in a study of naive and memory T cell subsets. Via MiXCR, TCRdb re-called the UMI-ligation and nested PCR reads, giving one row per CDR3 protein. The sample lists about 150,000 distinct CDR3 sequences; roughly 22% were seen once. Source material: naive CD4+ T cells from blood. The receptors here all came from a human donor in good health. The CDR3 runs from the conserved cysteine through the conserved F or W. A D gene is named only where the DNA matches it firmly. Clone size is shown for a subset of rows, as once, few, many or a class of expanded clone.

size	D	V	J	DNA	CDR3
few	-	TRBV20-1	TRBJ1-2	TGCAGTGCCCCGACCAGGGGAAATGGCTACACCTTC	CSAPTRGNGYTF
-	TRBD2	TRBV6-5	TRBJ2-7	TGTGCCAGCAGACGACTAGCGGCTAGCTCCTACGAGCAGTACTTC	CASRRLAASSYEQYF
-	TRBD1	TRBV5-1	TRBJ2-3	TGCGCCAGCAGCACCGGACAGGGCGCAGATACGCAGTATTTT	CASSTGQGADTQYF
few	TRBD1	TRBV15	TRBJ2-7	TGTGCCACCAGCAGAGGCCCGCTGTGGCAGGGGGTGGACGAGCAGTACTTC	CATSRGPLWQGVDEQYF
few	-	TRBV3-1	TRBJ1-2	TGTGCCAGCAGCCAAGTGAGGGGGTCCTATGGCTACACCTTC	CASSQVRGSYGYTF
many	-	TRBV29-1	TRBJ2-3	TGCAGCTCTGGGGGAGATACGCAGTATTTT	CSSGGDTQYF
-	-	TRBV20-1	TRBJ2-7	TGCAGTGCTAGTATCACTAGCTCCTACGAGCAGTACTTC	CSASITSSYEQYF
-	-	TRBV2	TRBJ2-5	TGTGCCAGCAGTGAAGCAGGCATCGGGGAGACCCAGTACTTC	CASSEAGIGETQYF
few	TRBD2	TRBV28	TRBJ2-3	TGTGCCAGCAGTCCATTCACAGGTGCCCCTTCCAGCGGGAGTGCAGATACGCAGTATTTT	CASSPFTGAPSSGSADTQYF
few	TRBD2	TRBV28	TRBJ2-1	TGTGCCAGCGCTAGAACCAGCGGGAGGGCCTTGAACAATGAGCAGTTCTTC	CASARTSGRALNNEQFF
few	-	TRBV6-1	TRBJ1-5	TGTGCCAGCAGGATAACCCGGGATTCAAATCAGCCCCAGCATTTT	CASRITRDSNQPQHF